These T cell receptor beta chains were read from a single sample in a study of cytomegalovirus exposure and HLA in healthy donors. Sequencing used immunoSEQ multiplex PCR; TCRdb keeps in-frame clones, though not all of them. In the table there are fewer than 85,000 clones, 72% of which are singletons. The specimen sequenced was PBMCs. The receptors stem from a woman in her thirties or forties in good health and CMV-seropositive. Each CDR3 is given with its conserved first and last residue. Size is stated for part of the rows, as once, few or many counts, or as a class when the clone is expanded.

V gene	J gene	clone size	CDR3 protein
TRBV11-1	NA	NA	CASSLVSTAEQYF
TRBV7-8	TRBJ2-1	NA	CASSLREDSYNEQFF
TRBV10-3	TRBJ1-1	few	CAISESWGGEAFF
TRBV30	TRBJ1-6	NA	CAWSVGLDSPLHF
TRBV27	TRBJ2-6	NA	CASSQQGGNVLTF
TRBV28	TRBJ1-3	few	CASSSHPGQVSGNTIYF
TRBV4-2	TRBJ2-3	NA	CASSLGQGADADTQYF
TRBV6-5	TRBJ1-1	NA	CASSWGEFAEAFF
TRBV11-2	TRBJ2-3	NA	CASSLSTSGRTDTQYF
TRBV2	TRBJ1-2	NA	CASQGTGAYGYTF
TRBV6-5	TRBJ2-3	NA	CASSYSSVASTDTQYF